This T cell receptor beta chain was found in a study of blood T cells in healthy people across ages. General study findings and limits: Observed TCR beta diversity showed a strong correlation with the percentage of naive T cells as measured by flow cytometry. A roughly linear age-dependent decrease characterized TCR beta diversity per million T cells.

Through a sample-barcoded 5' primer and a J-beta primer mix, a second PCR was run for roughly 6 to 12 cycles. Each cDNA was tagged by a template-switch adaptor containing 12 random nucleotides. TCRdb reprocessed the 5' RACE reads via MiXCR and lists one record per CDR3 protein. The repertoire has 700,000 to 1,000,000 distinct CDR3 sequences, around 43% of them found once; the top ten carry roughly a fifth. Notes on this clonotype: As yet, its antigen is unknown.

The CDR3 loop spans 14 amino acids. CDR1 is SGHTA and CDR2 is FQGNSA in the germline V gene. V was cut by 1 base and J by 3 bases, with 10 bases left in between. Each of the donors had 9 to 10 milliliters of peripheral blood drawn into EDTA-treated Vacutainer tubes. The V call is TRBV7-2, the J call TRBJ2-7; weak D call: TRBD1 (5 bases). Material: blood. This receptor was identified in a man aged 55 to 69 in good health. CDR3 nucleotide sequence: TGTGCCAGCAGCTTAGATGCAGGGAACTACGAGCAGTACTTC. Encoded protein: CASSLDAGNYEQYF.